This T cell receptor beta chain was observed in a study of CXCR3-negative and CXCR3-positive naive CD8 T cells. The study, taken as a whole, reports: Partially decreased CXCR3 expression was recorded after cryopreservation, and fresh PBMCs were used in most assays. TRB CDR3s were more hydrophobic in CXCR3-positive than in CXCR3-negative naive cells.

5' RACE with UMI labels generated the TRB cDNA libraries. TCRdb reprocessed the 5' RACE reads, keeping one entry per CDR3 protein, no DNA. The sample totals about 98,000 distinct CDR3 sequences; its top ten clones hold 0.9% to 1.2%. Points on this clonotype: Its antigen is currently unknown.

The CDR3 length is 13 residues. Germline CDR1 and CDR2: SEHNR and FQNEAQ (reference sequence). The naive CD8+ gate required CD45RO-CCR7+CD27+CD95- phenotype. Sequencing input: naive CXCR3+ CD8+ T cells from blood. Subset meaning: CD45RO-CCR7+CD27+CD95- naive CD8+ T cells expressing CXCR3 (TNR3+). This receptor was taken from a human donor in good health. Some clones in this sample may be carry-over from other donors' samples. This chain links TRBV7-9 with TRBJ2-7. CDR3 sequence reads: CASSLLLSYEQYF.